Presented here are 10 T cell receptor beta chains from one specimen sequenced in a study of T-cell reconstitution after alpha-beta-depleted transplantation in children (dated by TCRdb to 2016 to 2017). Library generation was performed with PCR. The listed sequencing device is Illumina HiSeq 2500. TCR libraries were prepared with molecular barcoding, using unique molecular identifiers to normalize TCRbeta repertoire quantification. TCRdb ran its own pipeline on the public reads, namely fastp trimming at Q25 and MiXCR clone calling, and kept in-frame beta chains. Rows merge per CDR3 protein into single entries with the most common DNA and genes. The sample table records a few hundred thousand distinct CDR3 sequences; more than 20% of these occur just once. The ten largest clonotypes hold 4% to 5.5% of the sample. The treatment or condition label here, explained by the study, means: allogeneic hematopoietic cell transplantation with graft depleted of TCRalphabeta T cells and CD19 B cells.

Sequenced material: PBMCs, mostly from graft donor cells, taken 360 days after TCRalphabeta/CD19-depleted stem cell transplant. The receptors were gathered from a female patient aged 2-9 years who had a stem cell transplant for congenital amegakaryocytic thrombocytopenia, so the T cells may come from the graft donor.

This clonotype was seen a handful of times. The gene calls are TRBV6-2 or TRBV6-3 and TRBJ2-7, with 12 bases aligning to TRBD1. Germline CDR1 and CDR2: MNHEY and SVGEGT. After removal of 10 bases from V and 3 bases from J, the junction contained 4 bases not matched to a gene. This CDR3 is built from 13 residues. The CDR3 sequence is CAIGTGGFYEQYF. The CDR3 DNA is TGTGCCATCGGGACAGGGGGCTTCTACGAGCAGTACTTC.

The genes are TRBV28 and TRBJ1-1; D perhaps matches TRBD1 (5 bases). This CDR3 is 13 amino acids long. CDR1 and CDR2 from the germline V gene are MDHEN and SYDVKM. V was shortened by 3 bases and J by 5 bases, with 10 bases between the two germline ends. The CDR3 nucleotides are TGTGCCAGCAGTTTTTGGGGACCGACTGAAGCTTTCTTT. This translates into CASSFWGPTEAFF.

This clonotype was seen a few times. J is TRBJ2-3 and V is TRBV7-2, with no clear D. CDR3 size: 17 residues. The V gene's germline CDR1 is SGHTA and CDR2 FQGNSA. V lost 5 bases to trimming and J lost 0 bases, with 18 bases between them. Written as DNA, the CDR3 is TGTGCCAGCAGCCGCCTCGGCCTTACGACTAGCACAGATACGCAGTATTTT. Its translation is CASSRLGLTTSTDTQYF. The entire variable domain, with the rest obtained from reference TRBV7-2 and TRBJ2-3, is as follows: GAGVSQSPSNKVTEKGKDVELRCDPISGHTALYWYRQSLGQGLEFLIYFQGNSAPDKSGLPSDRFSAERTGGSVSTLTIQRTQQEDSAVYLCASSRLGLTTSTDTQYFGPGTRLTVL.

In DNA form, the CDR3 reads TGCAGTGCGAAGATTTACACTGAAGCTTTCTTT. The encoded protein is CSAKIYTEAFF. This chain uses TRBV20-1 with TRBJ1-1, with D hard to call. Germline V gene sequence: CDR1 DFQATT, CDR2 SNEGSKA (reference sequence). Trimming removed 6 bases at V and 3 bases at J, with 8 bases between. The CDR3 length is 11 residues.

This clonotype occurred many times. The gene calls are TRBV12-3 or TRBV12-4 and TRBJ2-4, with D tentatively TRBD1 (6 bases). With 5 bases removed from V and 0 bases from J, the gap between germline ends came to 14 bases. The CDR3 loop spans 16 amino acids. CDR3 nucleotide sequence: TGTGCCAGCAGTCAACAGGGAAAAATAGCCAAAAACATTCAGTACTTC. Translating gives CASSQQGKIAKNIQYF.

The chain carries TRBV24-1 and TRBJ2-3, with 13 bases that match TRBD2. The junction had 11 bases not matched to a gene; V was cut back by 3 bases and J by 3 bases. The CDR3 is 19 residues long. CDR1 and CDR2 (germline): KGHDR, SFDVKD. The CDR3 loop reads CATSDHGLAGVGRTDTQYF. CDR3 coding DNA: TGTGCCACCAGTGATCACGGACTAGCGGGGGTTGGTCGGACAGATACGCAGTATTTT.

The chain links TRBV28 to TRBJ2-3; D is possibly TRBD2 (5 bases). Germline-derived CDR1 and CDR2 are MDHEN and SYDVKM. The V end lost 4 bases, the J end lost 5 bases, and 13 bases lay between the germline ends. This CDR3 has 14 amino acids. The DNA for the CDR3 is TGTGCCAGCAGTTGGACTCCCCCCCAAGATACGCAGTATTTT. Translation: CASSWTPPQDTQYF.

This clonotype was seen repeatedly, ten times or more. V gene TRBV20-1 combines with J gene TRBJ1-1; D is ambiguous. Trimming took 1 base from V and 0 from J, leaving 6 bases between them. Germline V CDR1 and CDR2: DFQATT, SNEGSKA (reference sequence). The CDR3 has 13 amino acids. Here the CDR3 reads CSARGQMNTEAFF. The CDR3 coding sequence is TGCAGTGCTAGAGGGCAGATGAACACTGAAGCTTTCTTT.

The gene calls are TRBV24-1 and TRBJ2-5, with TRBD1 identical over 7 bases. The CDR3 runs to 15 residues. Trimming cost V 4 bases and J 0 bases; bases outside gene matches: 4. Per germline, CDR1 KGHDR and CDR2 SFDVKD. CDR3 region: CATSDPGTDQETQYF. The CDR3 DNA follows: TGTGCCACCAGTGACCCCGGGACAGACCAAGAGACCCAGTACTTC.

This clonotype has only one observation. CDR3 region: CASEPRGEQYF. DNA for the CDR3: TGTGCCAGCGAACCTCGGGGCGAGCAGTACTTC. The genes are TRBV7-9 and TRBJ2-7; the D gene is possibly TRBD2 (5 bases). The germline CDR1 and CDR2 sequences are SEHNR and FQNEAQ (reference sequence). Between the trimmed V and J ends, which lost 8 bases and 6 bases, there was a span of 11 bases. The CDR3 runs 11 residues.